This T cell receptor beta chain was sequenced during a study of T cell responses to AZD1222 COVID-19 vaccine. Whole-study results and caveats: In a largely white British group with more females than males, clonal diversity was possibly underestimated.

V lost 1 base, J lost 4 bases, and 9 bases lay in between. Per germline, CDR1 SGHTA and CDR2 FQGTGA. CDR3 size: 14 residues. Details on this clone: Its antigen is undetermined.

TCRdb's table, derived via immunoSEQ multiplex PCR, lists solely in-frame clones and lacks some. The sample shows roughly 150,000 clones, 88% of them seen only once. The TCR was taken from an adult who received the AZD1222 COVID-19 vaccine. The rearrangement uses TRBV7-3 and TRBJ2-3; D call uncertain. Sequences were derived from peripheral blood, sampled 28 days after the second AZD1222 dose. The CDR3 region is CASSLRSSPDTQYF. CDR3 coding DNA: TGTGCCAGCAGCTTAAGGAGTAGCCCAGATACGCAGTATTTT.